This T cell receptor beta chain emerged from a study of T cells in tumors after PD-1 blockade. Study background: Blood samples averaged roughly 120,000 templates (range about 21,000-260,000) and 35,000 to 40,000 unique clonotypes.

In this sample, this clone turned up once. The length of the CDR3 is 13 residues. Trimming took off 7 bases at V and 9 bases at J, with 18 bases between the two ends. Germline V gene lookup returns CDR1 MNHEY and CDR2 SVGAGI. Profiled with immunoSEQ multiplex PCR; TCRdb holds only in-frame clones, not every one. The data contain 50,000 or so clones, 60% to 80% of them singletons. The receptor's source is a human donor with basal cell carcinoma. The sample in question was PBMCs, obtained before anti-PD-1 treatment. The rearrangement joins TRBV6-5 to TRBJ1-1; a possible D gene is TRBD1 (6 bases). CDR3 residues: CASTEGAGTQAFF. CDR3 in DNA: TGTGCCAGCACAGAAGGAGCCGGGACACAAGCTTTCTTT.